These 4 T cell receptor beta chains were all obtained from the same sample, sequenced in a study of T cells in Graves' hyperthyroidism and ophthalmopathy. RNA transcripts served as the template for amplifying TCR beta CDR3 regions. An initial round of RT-PCR targeting the TCR CDR3 relied on the HTBI primer set. From the multiplex PCR reads, TCRdb called clonotypes with MiXCR, one entry per CDR3 protein. The table shows over 550,000 distinct CDR3 sequences, with over 15% occurring only once. The sequenced sample consisted of blood. Receptor source: a woman younger than 35 with Graves' hyperthyroidism.

This clonotype was recorded many times. This sequence joins TRBV7-6 and TRBJ1-1; D call uncertain. From germline, CDR1 is SGHVS and CDR2 FNYEAQ. This CDR3 contains 14 residues. V lost 1 base and J 4 bases, leaving 10 bases between the germline ends. CDR3 sequence: CASSLGVSGTEAFF. CDR3 bases: TGTGCCAGCAGCTTAGGGGTATCGGGCACTGAAGCTTTCTTT. Drawing the rest from reference TRBV7-6 and TRBJ1-1, the complete variable domain is GAGVSQSPRYKVTKRGQDVALRCDPISGHVSLYWYRQALGQGPEFLTYFNYEAQQDKSGLPNDRFSAERPEGSISTLTIQRTEQRDSAMYRCASSLGVSGTEAFFGQGTRLTVV.

The chain combines TRBV18 with TRBJ1-2; no firm D call. Trimming took off 3 bases at V and 0 bases at J, with 8 bases between the two ends. The V gene's germline CDR1 is KGHSH and CDR2 LQKENI. The length of the CDR3 is 14 residues. CDR3 in DNA: TGTGCCAGCTCACCCCTCGAAACTAACTATGGCTACACCTTC. Its translation is CASSPLETNYGYTF.

This clonotype has ten or more counts. The V gene is TRBV12-3 or TRBV12-4, the J gene TRBJ2-1; 11 bases are shared with TRBD2. The V gene end was trimmed by 3 bases and the J gene end by 0 bases; junction bases not matched to a gene: 4. This CDR3 has 17 amino acids. The CDR3 region has the DNA TGTGCCAGCAGTTTGCTAGCGGGAGGCAGCTCCTACAATGAGCAGTTCTTC. Its protein is CASSLLAGGSSYNEQFF.

This clonotype was found once. The chain links TRBV11-2 to TRBJ1-1; D perhaps matches TRBD1 (6 bases). V was cut by 5 bases and J by 3 bases, with 16 bases left in between. The CDR3 has 15 residues. Germline V gene sequence: CDR1 SGHAT, CDR2 FQNNGV. The CDR3 nucleotides read TGTGCCAGCAGCAAAACCACAGGGCGCGACACTGAAGCTTTCTTT. Its translation is CASSKTTGRDTEAFF.